This section outlines one T cell receptor (beta chain) sequence together with its context. The antigen is undetermined. These data originate in a study of T cell responses to AZD1222 COVID-19 vaccine. Looking at the study overall: Doses given second, at about 4 or about 12 weeks, were pooled. Findings and limits, study-wide: Regions 160-218 and 743-854 dominated among vaccine-associated CD4 TCRs spanning spike. When two AZD1222 doses had been given, Spike-specific TCR breadth and depth rose. Samples come after the peak T cell response, not at day 14.

TCRdb keeps only in-frame clones here, not all; method: immunoSEQ multiplex PCR. The sample contains 110,000 to 150,000 clones, 75% to 90% of which appear only once. This CDR3 has 13 amino acids. The V end lost 7 bases, the J end lost 0 bases, and 10 bases lay between the germline ends. CDR1 and CDR2 (germline): SEHNR, FQNEAQ (reference sequence). The chain recombines TRBV7-9 with TRBJ2-7, with D possibly TRBD1 on 6 matching bases. This clonotype was obtained from an adult in good health. Specimen: peripheral blood, collected on day 0 of AZD1222 vaccination. CDR3 DNA: TGTGCCAGCAATGGGGGCAACTCCTACGAGCAGTACTTC. Its translation: CASNGGNSYEQYF.